A selection of T cell receptor beta chains follows, all from one sample in a study of blood T cell repertoires in COVID-19. Method: immunoSEQ multiplex PCR; TCRdb's copy keeps in-frame clones and lacks some. The repertoire has under 100,000 clones, about nine tenths of them found once; the top ten carry approximately 3.6%. The sequenced sample was peripheral blood. These receptors were collected from a woman in her seventies with acute or convalescent COVID-19. CDR3s include the opening cysteine and the closing phenylalanine or tryptophan. A D gene is named only where the DNA matches it firmly. Clone size is shown for a subset of rows, as once, few, many or a class of expanded clone.

v_gene,d_gene,abundance,len,j_gene,CDR3nt,CDR3aa
TRBV3-1/TRBV3-2,TRBD2,NA,15,TRBJ2-1,TGTGCCAGCAGCCGAGAGCGGGGGGGCCACAATGAGCAGTTCTTC,CASSRERGGHNEQFF
TRBV14,NA,NA,16,TRBJ2-2,TGTGCCAGCAGCCGACTGGGGGCGGGAGCCACCGGGGAGCTGTTTTTT,CASSRLGAGATGELFF
TRBV28,NA,NA,11,TRBJ1-4,TGTGCCAGCAGTTTCCGGGGAAAACTGTTTTTT,CASSFRGKLFF
TRBV23-1,NA,NA,11,TRBJ1-5,TGCGCCAGCCAGTCCGAACAGCCCCAGCATTTT,CASQSEQPQHF
TRBV24-1,TRBD1,NA,14,TRBJ2-3,TGTGCCACCAGTGATTCGGACAGGGGGAATACGCAGTATTTT,CATSDSDRGNTQYF
TRBV19,NA,once,16,TRBJ1-2,TGTGCCAGTAGTATAAAAGGCCTCTCAGGTTACTATGGCTACACCTTC,CASSIKGLSGYYGYTF
TRBV7-7,NA,NA,15,TRBJ2-5,TGTGCCAGCAGTCAAACAGGGTTTACGTCAGAGACCCAGTACTTC,CASSQTGFTSETQYF
TRBV19,TRBD1,NA,15,TRBJ1-6,TGTGCCAGTAGTCAGCGACAGGGAGAACATTCACCCCTCCACTTT,CASSQRQGEHSPLHF
TRBV11-2,TRBD2,NA,15,TRBJ2-3,TGTGCCAGCAGCGATAACCGGGACTACACAGATACGCAGTATTTT,CASSDNRDYTDTQYF
TRBV10-3,NA,NA,13,TRBJ2-7,TGTGCCATCAGCGCCGGGACTCACCTCGAGCAGTACTTC,CAISAGTHLEQYF
TRBV5-1,TRBD2,NA,16,TRBJ2-5,TGCGCCAGCAGCCCGGCCTCGCGGGGGGGCCTAGAGACCCAGTACTTC,CASSPASRGGLETQYF
TRBV28,NA,NA,10,TRBJ1-2,TGTGCCAGCAGTGCAGGACACTACACCTTC,CASSAGHYTF
TRBV28,NA,NA,13,TRBJ2-7,TGTGCCAGCAGTTTAAAGCCCACCTACGAGCAGTACTTC,CASSLKPTYEQYF
TRBV7-2,TRBD2,few,18,TRBJ2-1,TGTGCCAGCAGCTTAGCGCGTCTTAGCGGGGGTTCCTACAATGAGCAGTTCTTC,CASSLARLSGGSYNEQFF
TRBV28,TRBD1,NA,15,TRBJ2-1,TGTGCCAGCAGTTCGGACAGGGCCTCCTACAATGAGCAGTTCTTC,CASSSDRASYNEQFF
TRBV2,TRBD1,NA,16,TRBJ1-4,TGTGCCAGCATTCAGGGGGGCGGGCAGAAAAATGAAAAACTGTTTTTT,CASIQGGGQKNEKLFF
TRBV3-1/TRBV3-2,TRBD1,NA,14,TRBJ2-7,TGTGCCAGCAGCCAACCGGACAGGGGTTACGAGCAGTACTTC,CASSQPDRGYEQYF
TRBV5-1,NA,once,14,TRBJ1-6,TGCGCCAGCAGCAACAGGGAGGGCAATTCACCCCTCCACTTT,CASSNREGNSPLHF
TRBV11-2,NA,NA,13,TRBJ2-7,TGTGCCAGCAGCTTAGGCAGGGGGGACGAGCAGTACTTC,CASSLGRGDEQYF
TRBV14,NA,NA,14,TRBJ2-7,TGTGCCAGCAGCCCAATTGCAGGGACCTACGAGCAGTACTTC,CASSPIAGTYEQYF
TRBV28,NA,NA,12,TRBJ2-1,TGTGCCAGCCGGCAGGGCTACAATGAGCAGTTCTTC,CASRQGYNEQFF
TRBV5-1,NA,NA,17,TRBJ1-4,TGCGCCAGCAGCTCCGGCGGGGGCGCCGTGAGAAGTGAAAAACTGTTTTTT,CASSSGGGAVRSEKLFF
TRBV4-1,TRBD1,NA,17,TRBJ2-7,TGCGCCAGCAGCCAAGCCCAACAGGGGGTTTTTACCTACGAGCAGTACTTC,CASSQAQQGVFTYEQYF
TRBV28,TRBD2,NA,21,TRBJ2-1,TGTGCCAGCAGGGACTCCTCGAGCGGGGGGGTGCTGAGGGGGATCTACAATGAGCAGTTCTTC,CASRDSSSGGVLRGIYNEQFF
TRBV7-2,NA,NA,16,TRBJ2-1,TGTGCCAGCAGCTTAGTGGGCCAGAACCCCTACAATGAGCAGTTCTTC,CASSLVGQNPYNEQFF
TRBV5-1,NA,once,17,TRBJ1-1,TGCGCCAGCAGCCCGGGGGGGGGCAGGACAGTGAACACTGAAGCTTTCTTT,CASSPGGGRTVNTEAFF
TRBV10-3,TRBD1,NA,14,TRBJ1-3,TGTGCCATCAGGGGACAGGGCTCTGGAAACACCATATATTTT,CAIRGQGSGNTIYF
TRBV18,NA,NA,14,TRBJ1-5,TGTGCCAGCTCACCAACCAAAGGGAGCCAGCCCCAGCATTTT,CASSPTKGSQPQHF
TRBV6-5,NA,NA,14,TRBJ1-2,TGTGCCAGCAAGATTGACACAGCTAACTATGGCTACACCTTC,CASKIDTANYGYTF
TRBV11-2,NA,NA,11,TRBJ2-1,TGTGCCAGCAGCTTATATTATGAGCAGTTCTTC,CASSLYYEQFF
TRBV6-5,TRBD1,NA,15,TRBJ2-6,TGTGCCAGCAGTCGAGGGGGCCGTGGGGCCAACGTCCTGACTTTC,CASSRGGRGANVLTF
TRBV18,TRBD2,NA,17,TRBJ2-3,TGTGCCAGCTCCCACCAGAATCTAGCGGGAGGTCCAGATACGCAGTATTTT,CASSHQNLAGGPDTQYF
TRBV28,TRBD1,NA,16,TRBJ1-3,TGTGCCAGCAGACTGCCGGGACAGGGGGCTCGGAACACCATATATTTT,CASRLPGQGARNTIYF
TRBV12-3/TRBV12-4,NA,NA,12,TRBJ1-1,TGTGCCAGCAGCCAGTCCTACACTGAAGCTTTCTTT,CASSQSYTEAFF
TRBV13,TRBD1,NA,16,TRBJ2-1,TGTGCCAGCAGCCCGGGGACAGTTGGCGTTTACAATGAGCAGTTCTTC,CASSPGTVGVYNEQFF
TRBV28,NA,NA,14,TRBJ2-1,TGTGCCAGCAGTTTCCATCGCAGATACAATGAGCAGTTCTTC,CASSFHRRYNEQFF
TRBV30,NA,once,15,TRBJ1-2,TGTGCCTGGACCCAAGGCTGGGCCGGGGGGGATGGCTACACCTTC,CAWTQGWAGGDGYTF
TRBV3-1/TRBV3-2,TRBD2,once,15,TRBJ2-4,TGTGCCAGCAGCCAAGATGGGACTAGCGGGAGGGCCAAATACTTC,CASSQDGTSGRAKYF
TRBV5-1,TRBD1,NA,16,TRBJ1-1,TGCGCCAGCAGCTTGGCCGACAGGGCGCGAACCACTGAAGCTTTCTTT,CASSLADRARTTEAFF
TRBV5-1,NA,NA,16,TRBJ2-3,TGCGCCAGCAGCTTGGATTCTGGGGGGGGCGCAGATACGCAGTATTTT,CASSLDSGGGADTQYF
TRBV2,TRBD1,NA,13,TRBJ1-2,TGTGCCAGCAGTGAGCAGGGGGACTATGGCTACACCTTC,CASSEQGDYGYTF
TRBV9,NA,NA,14,TRBJ2-7,TGTGCCAGCAGCGTGACACCTATGGGGCACGAGCAGTACTTC,CASSVTPMGHEQYF
TRBV6-1,TRBD2,NA,17,TRBJ2-1,TGTGCCAGCAGTGAAAGAAGCGGGGGGATGTCCTACAATGAGCAGTTCTTC,CASSERSGGMSYNEQFF
TRBV18,NA,NA,15,TRBJ1-6,TGTGCCAGCTCAGCGGGGGAGGTTTGGAATTCACCCCTCCACTTT,CASSAGEVWNSPLHF
TRBV19,NA,NA,14,TRBJ1-5,TGTGCCAGTAGTATAGCTAGGGGGAATCAGCCCCAGCATTTT,CASSIARGNQPQHF
TRBV6-5,TRBD2,once,16,TRBJ2-3,TGTGCCAGCAGTTACTGGGCTAGCGGGAACACAGATACGCAGTATTTT,CASSYWASGNTDTQYF
TRBV5-1,TRBD1,NA,17,TRBJ1-2,TGCGCCAGCAGCTTGAGGACAGGGGGCGATTCGGGAAGTGGCTACACCTTC,CASSLRTGGDSGSGYTF